These 17 T cell receptor beta chains were sequenced from one sample in a study of early T cells in non-severe SARS-CoV-2 infection. From the 5' RACE reads, TCRdb called clonotypes with MiXCR, one entry per CDR3 protein. The sample has some 36,000 distinct CDR3 sequences, approximately 5.9% seen once. Material: whole blood. The receptors originated from an adult who was a healthcare worker with PCR-confirmed SARS-CoV-2 infection or an uninfected control (not recorded which).

The table lists this clonotype with many counts. The chain couples TRBV3-1 to TRBJ2-2; D is undetermined. The CDR3 is made up of 16 amino acids. V lost 4 bases and J lost 4, with 16 bases in between. Germline CDR1 and CDR2: LGHDT and YNNKEL (reference sequence). The CDR3: CASSPWRSGSTGELFF. CDR3 nucleotides: TGTGCCAGCAGCCCGTGGCGGTCCGGCAGCACCGGGGAGCTGTTTTTT.

The sample holds a few counts of this clonotype. The J gene is TRBJ2-3, the V gene TRBV7-9; 9 nucleotides match TRBD2. The CDR3 sequence is 15 residues long. Germline trimming cut 6 bases from V and 1 base from J; bases unmatched to any gene: 5. CDR1 and CDR2 (germline): SEHNR, FQNEAQ (reference sequence). The CDR3 nucleotides are TGTGCCAGCAGGGGACTAGCAGGAGGCACAGATACGCAGTATTTT. It yields the protein CASRGLAGGTDTQYF.

Comment on this clonotype: A read error is likely, as this CDR3 ends without the conserved phenylalanine or tryptophan. V is TRBV20-1 and J is TRBJ2-3; tentatively, D is TRBD2 (6 bases). Germline V gene data show CDR1 as DFQATT and CDR2 as SNEGSKA (reference sequence). Trimming cost V 0 bases and J 3 bases, with 10 bases left between them. This CDR3 is 14 amino acids long. CDR3: CSARDLGGTDTQYS. CDR3 nucleotide sequence: TGCAGTGCTAGAGATCTTGGGGGGACAGATACGCAGTATTCT.

This clonotype was found many times. The genes are TRBV24-1 and TRBJ1-2; TRBD1 might be the D (6 bases). V was shortened by 3 bases and J by 4 bases, with 8 bases between the two germline ends. The CDR3 extends over 13 amino acids. Per the germline V gene, CDR1 is KGHDR and CDR2 is SFDVKD. The CDR3 nucleotides are TGTGCCACCAGTGATACAGGGTTCTATGGCTACACCTTC. It yields the protein CATSDTGFYGYTF.

This clonotype was counted many times. This chain links TRBV20-1 with TRBJ1-6; no definite D call. This CDR3 is built from 15 residues. The V end lost 5 bases, the J end lost 0 bases, and 11 bases lay between the germline ends. CDR1 is DFQATT and CDR2 is SNEGSKA in the germline V gene (reference sequence). In nucleotides, the CDR3 is TGCAGTGCTCCCCTCGGGGTCTCCTATAATTCACCCCTCCACTTT. Protein: CSAPLGVSYNSPLHF.

This clonotype appeared many times. V gene TRBV19 combines with J gene TRBJ2-6; D call uncertain. Germline loops: CDR1 LNHDA, CDR2 SQIVND (reference sequence). The CDR3 covers 16 residues. V dropped 2 bases and J dropped 0 bases, with 8 bases sitting between them. CDR3 sequence: CASSINPNSGANVLTF. The CDR3 DNA reads as TGTGCCAGTAGTATAAATCCGAACTCTGGGGCCAACGTCCTGACTTTC.

The sample holds many counts of this clonotype. This sequence joins TRBV20-1 and TRBJ2-7; TRBD2 aligns across 7 bases. V shed 4 bases and J 6 bases; nucleotides not matched to a gene: 12. The CDR3 has 14 residues. The germline V gene has CDR1 DFQATT and CDR2 SNEGSKA (reference sequence). CDR3 sequence: CSATQSGNAGEQYF. Written as DNA, the CDR3 is TGCAGTGCTACTCAGAGCGGGAATGCGGGCGAGCAGTACTTC.

This chain links TRBV30 with TRBJ1-6, with 8 bases that match TRBD1. The V segment lost 4 bases and the J segment 8 bases; nucleotides outside the gene matches: 4. The germline CDR1 and CDR2 sequences are GTSNPN and SVGIG (reference sequence). This CDR3 has 13 amino acids. The CDR3 here is CAWTLQGDSPLHF. CDR3 coding DNA: TGTGCCTGGACACTACAGGGGGATTCACCCCTCCACTTT. The variable domain in full, with the rest retrieved from reference TRBV30 and TRBJ1-6, is SQTIHQWPATLVQPVGSPLSLECTVEGTSNPNLYWYRQAAGRGLQLLFYSVGIGQISSEVPQNLSASRPQDRQFILSSKKLLLSDSGFYLCAWTLQGDSPLHFGNGTRLTVT.

This clonotype has a count of ten or more. The chain employs TRBV30 and TRBJ1-6; 8 nucleotides align to TRBD1. Germline assignment: CDR1 GTSNPN and CDR2 SVGIG (reference sequence). This CDR3 is 14 amino acids long. Trimming at V came to 1 base and at J to 5 bases, leaving 1 base not matched to a gene. DNA for the CDR3: TGTGCCTGGAGTGGGGGACAGGATAATTCACCCCTCCACTTT. The encoded protein is CAWSGGQDNSPLHF. The complete variable domain, with remaining parts taken from reference TRBV30 and TRBJ1-6, reads SQTIHQWPATLVQPVGSPLSLECTVEGTSNPNLYWYRQAAGRGLQLLFYSVGIGQISSEVPQNLSASRPQDRQFILSSKKLLLSDSGFYLCAWSGGQDNSPLHFGNGTRLTVT.

The V gene is TRBV11-2, the J gene TRBJ1-1; 8 nucleotides align to TRBD1. V was clipped by 5 bases and J by 12 bases; unmatched bases: 11. The germline V gene encodes CDR1 SGHAT and CDR2 FQNNGV. The CDR3 covers 13 residues. CDR3: CASSPDRERGTFF. The CDR3 coding sequence is TGTGCCAGCAGCCCGGACAGGGAGAGAGGGACTTTCTTT. Together with reference TRBV11-2 and TRBJ1-1, the CDR3 gives the full variable domain: EAGVAQSPRYKIIEKRQSVAFWCNPISGHATLYWYQQILGQGPKLLIQFQNNGVVDDSQLPKDRFSAERLKGVDSTLKIQPAKLEDSAVYLCASSPDRERGTFFGQGTRLTVV.

This chain connects TRBV4-1 to TRBJ1-1; D is undetermined. V gave up 0 bases and J gave up 1 base, with 6 bases separating them. CDR1 and CDR2 (germline): MGHRA, YSYEKL. The CDR3 spans 14 residues. The CDR3 nucleotides are TGCGCCAGCAGCCAAGACGGAGAGAACACTGAAGCTTTCTTT. Amino acid sequence: CASSQDGENTEAFF.

There are many counts of this clonotype. The chain carries TRBV4-2 and TRBJ2-5; the D gene could be TRBD1 or TRBD2 (5 bases each). Trimming stripped 8 bases from V and 3 bases from J, with 13 bases between. The CDR3 runs 13 residues. Germline CDR1 is LGHNA and CDR2 is YNFKEQ. The CDR3 here is CASSPGREETQYF. The CDR3 DNA follows: TGTGCCAGCTCCCCGGGGCGAGAAGAGACCCAGTACTTC.

This clonotype is categorized as medium-sized. This chain joins TRBV10-3 and TRBJ1-5, with a possible D match to TRBD1 (6 bases). The CDR3 extends over 14 amino acids. Between the trimmed V and J ends, which lost 3 bases and 9 bases, there was a span of 15 bases. CDR1 is ENHRY and CDR2 is SYGVKD in the germline V gene. The CDR3 bases are TGTGCCATCAGTGATGGGGCAGGGACACCGCCCCAGCATTTT. Encoded protein: CAISDGAGTPPQHF.

The chain couples TRBV2 to TRBJ1-5; D call uncertain. Looked up from germline, CDR1 is SNHLY and CDR2 is FYNNEI. V was clipped by 1 base and J by 5 bases, with 9 bases between them. The CDR3 extends over 14 amino acids. CDR3 protein: CASSEGQSYQPQHF. CDR3 in DNA: TGTGCCAGCAGTGAAGGCCAGAGTTATCAGCCCCAGCATTTT.

There are many counts of this clonotype. The chain carries TRBV20-1 and TRBJ2-3; D may be TRBD1 (6 bases). The CDR3 extends over 14 amino acids. From germline, CDR1 is DFQATT and CDR2 SNEGSKA (reference sequence). V shed 3 bases and J shed 2 bases, with 12 bases lying between them. CDR3 loop: CSARRQANTDTQYF. The CDR3 DNA reads TGCAGTGCTAGGAGACAGGCGAACACAGATACGCAGTATTTT.

This clonotype was counted at least ten times. The V call is TRBV11-2, the J call TRBJ2-7; TRBD1 matches 7 bases. J lost 0 bases, V lost 3 bases, and 2 bases had no gene match. Per germline, CDR1 SGHAT and CDR2 FQNNGV. The length of the CDR3 is 14 residues. Written as DNA, the CDR3 is TGTGCCAGCAGCTTTGGGGACAGCTCCTACGAGCAGTACTTC. It codes for CASSFGDSSYEQYF.

In its sample, this clonotype was seen many times. The V gene is TRBV5-4, the J gene TRBJ2-3, with 7 bases lining up with TRBD2. Germline CDR1 SGHNT, CDR2 YYREEE (reference sequence). V trimming: 1 base; J trimming: 4 bases; junction bases outside the gene matches: 9. The CDR3 runs to 16 residues. CDR3: CASSLFGGGPSDTQYF. The CDR3 DNA follows: TGTGCCAGCAGCTTGTTTGGGGGAGGGCCTTCAGATACGCAGTATTTT.